This T cell receptor beta chain stems from a study of cytomegalovirus exposure and HLA in healthy donors (dated by TCRdb to about 2017). With regard to the full study: In an earlier analysis of some 610 of the donors, 276 Gb of sequence data and 100 million or so unique TCR beta sequences from some 170 million T cells were reported. Of the roughly 400 genotyped donors, roughly 85% fell in the genetic ancestry cluster associated with self-reported Caucasian donors. HLA typing covered class I and class II loci at four-digit resolution. An early release covering roughly 600 HLA-typed donors comprised roughly 300 gigabases of sequencing data and around 80 million unique TCR sequences. Roughly 5 DR-DQ haplotypes were handled as single units for association and clustering because linkage in the cohort was strong. In a later genetic analysis, genome-wide SNP genotypes for about 55% of the roughly 700 donors were used, and that subset was treated as a discovery cohort. Rather than using new phenotypic data, the later analysis identified candidate immune exposures from TCR beta sequences and from how often those sequences occurred across donors. The number of donors typed differed by locus, with roughly 629-640 for A, B, C, DRB1 and DQB1, 522 for DQA1, over 600 for DPA1, and around 450 for DPB1. The study combined high-throughput TCR immunosequencing, statistical association of individual TCRs with disease status, and machine learning to predict cytomegalovirus infection status. Among some 400 genotyped donors of the cohort, an average of roughly 230,000 unique TCR beta nucleotide sequences was sequenced per donor, of which 15% to 20% were non-productive. Donor age, sex, ethnicity and CMV serostatus were collected together with the repertoire data. The study was designed to test whether signatures of past pathogen exposure could be identified by cataloging public T cell receptors. Along with the roughly 700-subject first cohort, a separate validation cohort of around 120 different subjects was used. All discovery cohort repertoires had been generated using a single sequencing platform. In a later analysis, previously published TCR beta repertoires from 670 or so donors were re-analyzed and high-resolution HLA genotyping was added so that TCR occurrence patterns could be studied. Using immunosequencing, the study profiled T cell repertoires from around 680 subjects and related those repertoires to cytomegalovirus serostatus. In an earlier analysis of more than 550 of the donors, high-throughput TCR beta sequencing was used to judge whether each TCR beta V gene segment behaved as functional or pseudogenic.

The cohort comprised fewer than 750 healthy bone marrow donors. All cohort members were sampled while nominally healthy, although unrecorded immune exposures were likely present. The donor was CMV seronegative and belonged to the group of approximately 320 seronegative cohort members. A peripheral blood sample was collected from each donor, and TCR beta sequencing was performed on peripheral blood mononuclear cells. Genomic DNA was extracted from the blood cell samples with the Qiagen DNeasy Blood Extraction Kit. To note about this clone: There is no known antigen for this receptor. It has no much larger one-base neighbor in the sample; base qualities were not kept.

Study-level results and caveats: The authors suggested that the approach could potentially be generalized to other disease states and immunological phenotypes. A later analysis reported that several top co-occurrence clusters appeared linked to parvovirus B19, influenza, CMV and Epstein-Barr virus. In this cohort, only TCR beta chains were sequenced, and detectable features were limited by the absence of alpha or paired-chain data. The 87-base-pair reads could not distinguish some IMGT-functional V segments, including TRBV6-2 and TRBV6-3, so those segments were excluded. In a later genetic analysis, fewer N-insertions in productive TCRs were reported among donors in an Asian-associated ancestry cluster than the approximately 710-donor mean. Over 15 rarely observed V segments, including chromosome 9 orphons, were excluded from the earlier analysis of a few hundred of the donors because counts were too low. Three of the identified cytomegalovirus-associated TCR beta chains were confirmed in vitro to be specific for cytomegalovirus antigens. A total of 150 or so TCR beta chains were listed by the study as associated with cytomegalovirus. HLA typing was unavailable for some donors at each locus, so association tests used only the typed subset. Roughly uniform sequencing depth across donors was assumed in presence/absence analyses, although this assumption may not hold. When HLA alleles, especially DR and DQ, strongly co-occurred, TCR associations were difficult to assign to individual alleles. An association between a missense DCLRE1C variant and V-gene and J-gene trimming of TCR beta chains was found in a later genetic analysis and replicated in an independent cohort. In a later analysis, HLA-associated TCR beta chains showed more clonal expansion and lower generation probabilities than non-associated chains that were equally common. In an earlier analysis of roughly 560 of the donors, most TCR beta V segments were observed in productive rearrangements about 90% or about 30% of the time, broadly matching IMGT annotations. Across donors, most TCR sequences were observed very rarely, whereas some public TCRs were present in many individuals. Specific HLA alleles were associated with around 18,000 TCR beta sequences at a false discovery rate of 0.05 in a later analysis. Most CMV-associated TCR beta chains appeared to be HLA-restricted in a later analysis, and the HLA associations seemed to be driven largely by CMV exposure. CMV serostatus was the only immune exposure information available for the cohort. The classifier was reported to diagnose cytomegalovirus status with high specificity and sensitivity in both the original cohort and the validation cohort. A further reported finding was that TCR beta sequences accurately predicted the HLA-A and HLA-B alleles for most subjects in the first cohort. In a later analysis, TCR association rates were found to vary across HLA loci, with the most associated TCRs seen for DRB1 alleles and the fewest for HLA-C alleles. Correlated functional status among segregating V segments might be attributable to linkage disequilibrium, but an unknown experimental factor could not be ruled out. A cluster of highly shared sequence variants was judged likely to be a technical artifact of the sequencing pipeline.

Per the germline V gene (reference sequence), PRHDT is the CDR1 and FYEKMQ is the CDR2. The CDR3 spans 15 residues, from the cysteine through the phenylalanine. Only the CDR3 region is kept as DNA, spanning 45 bases read in frame from base 1. Trimming removed 4 bases from V and 12 bases from J; the gene matches leave 11 bases unexplained. The library relied on the immunoSEQ multiplex PCR assay. The multiplex PCR relied on a mix of 60 forward primers for TCR Vbeta segments and 13 reverse primers for TCR Jbeta segments. Amplification of the CDR3 region of rearranged TCR beta genes was performed with a multiplex PCR assay on genomic DNA. The amplified TCR beta libraries were sequenced on the Illumina HiSeq System as 87-base-pair reads. In the original analysis: In a later analysis, some 80 million unique TCR beta chains were counted across the 500 to 850 repertoires, and around 10 million of these chains were shared by at least two donors. A nearest-neighbor algorithm error-corrected the raw reads and collapsed the reads into unique sequences, merging closely related sequences to remove PCR and sequencing errors. CDR3 sequences were aligned to IMGT reference sequences to assign V, D and J gene segments. Each retained sequence needed at least a six-nucleotide match to both a V gene segment and a J gene segment. A rearrangement counted as productive if the CDR3 had no stop codons and remained in frame with V and J, and every other rearrangement counted as non-productive. CDR3 was defined by IMGT convention, running from the second conserved V-encoded cysteine to the conserved J-encoded phenylalanine. In an earlier analysis of 587 of the donors, sequences lacking an unambiguous match to a single V gene segment were excluded. An earlier analysis of 587 of the donors called V segments functional above 56.7% productive rearrangements and segregating when the between-donor standard deviation exceeded 5%. A statistical classification framework was built to diagnose cytomegalovirus status from the catalog of TCR beta chain sequences. V and J gene assignment, in a later analysis, came from comparing TCR nucleotide sequences with IMGT/GENE-DB human TR gene sequences. A later analysis assigned CDR3 sequences and most-parsimonious VDJ recombination scenarios with the TCRdist pipeline. A later analysis defined each TCR beta chain by its CDR3 amino acid sequence plus V-gene family, and excluded reads lacking a unique V-gene family. As a way to deal with suspected cross-contamination and a sequencing artifact, a later analysis dropped under 600 nucleotide sequences that were highly shared and had low generation probability. In a later analysis, a clonal expansion index for each public chain was calculated from normalized within-repertoire ranks of inferred template counts. A later analysis computed generation probabilities with a VDJ recombination model fitted to out-of-frame rearrangements, and checked the results against IGoR. A later analysis scored TCR-TCR, TCR-HLA and TCR-CMV co-occurrence with hypergeometric tests, applying a repertoire-size bias correction to TCR pairs. To estimate false discovery rates, a later analysis permuted the HLA or CMV assignments 20 times. In a later analysis, co-occurring TCRs were grouped using DBSCAN, and TCRdist sequence similarity was added for clustering within HLA-allele-positive subsets. For co-occurrence clustering, repertoires with fewer than 30,000 or more than 120,000 public chains were excluded, along with five repertoires with anomalous nucleotide sharing. The table was pulled from immuneACCESS by TCRdb, which kept in-frame rearrangements only. Such tables lose some clones; where checked, under half of the loss comes from unresolved V genes, and the rest has no known cause. V and J calls and clone size come straight from that table; D and trimming were deduced from the DNA. This sample lists approximately 100,000 clones; more than 60% were detected once. Around 2.3% of the sample is taken by the ten largest.

This chain is built from TRBV13 and TRBJ2-1, with TRBD2 identical over 11 junction bases. The sample taken for sequencing was PBMCs. This clonotype originated in a man aged 50 to 60 in good health and CMV-seronegative. At the DNA level, the sequence is TGTGCCAGCAGCTCGACTAGCGGGAACCGACACGGGCAGTTCTTC. It specifies CASSSTSGNRHGQFF. The variable domain in full, with residues beyond the CDR3 obtained from the reference TRBV13 and TRBJ2-1 genes, is AAGVIQSPRHLIKEKRETATLKCYPIPRHDTVYWYQQGPGQDPQFLISFYEKMQSDKGSIPDRFSAQQFSDYHSELNMSSLELGDSALYFCASSSTSGNRHGQFFGPGTRLTVL.